This T cell receptor (beta chain) was captured by sequencing in a study of OX40 agonist ivuxolimab in advanced cancers. About the research overall: A partial response was reached by three patients: one with hepatocellular carcinoma and two with cutaneous melanoma.

Per the germline V gene, CDR1 is SGHDT and CDR2 is YYEEEE. The CDR3 consists of 16 residues. Trimming shortened V by 5 bases and J by 2 bases, and 18 bases separated the two germline ends. Generated by immunoSEQ multiplex PCR, the TCRdb table keeps only in-frame clones and is missing some. Among 99,000 or so clones listed, about 91% were seen once. The rearrangement uses TRBV5-6 and TRBJ2-3; D remains unclear. The TCR comes from an adult with an advanced solid tumor such as melanoma, head and neck, liver or kidney cancer. The specimen comprised CD4+ or CD8+ T cells sorted from blood, sampled in a trial of the OX40 agonist ivuxolimab. In nucleotides, the CDR3 is TGTGCCAGCAGTTTCCGGGTGGGCAGGACCACAGATACGCAGTATTTT. Translating it yields CASSFRVGRTTDTQYF.